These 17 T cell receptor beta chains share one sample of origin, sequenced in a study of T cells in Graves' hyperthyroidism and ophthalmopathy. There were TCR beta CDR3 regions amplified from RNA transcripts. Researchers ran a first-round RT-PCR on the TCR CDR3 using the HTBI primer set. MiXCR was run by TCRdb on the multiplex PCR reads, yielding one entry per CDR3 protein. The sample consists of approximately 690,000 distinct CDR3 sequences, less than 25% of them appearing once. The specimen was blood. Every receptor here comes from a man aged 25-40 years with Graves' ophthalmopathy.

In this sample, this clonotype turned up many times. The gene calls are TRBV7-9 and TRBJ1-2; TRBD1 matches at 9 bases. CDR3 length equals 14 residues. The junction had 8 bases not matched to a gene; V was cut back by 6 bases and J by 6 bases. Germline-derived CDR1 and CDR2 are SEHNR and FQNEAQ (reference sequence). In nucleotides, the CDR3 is TGTGCCAGCAGTTACACAGGGGGCGAGGATGGCTACACCTTC. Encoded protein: CASSYTGGEDGYTF.

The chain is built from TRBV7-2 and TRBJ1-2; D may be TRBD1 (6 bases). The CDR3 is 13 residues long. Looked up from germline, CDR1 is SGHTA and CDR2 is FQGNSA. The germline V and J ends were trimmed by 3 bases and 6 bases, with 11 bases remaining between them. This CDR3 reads CASSLRAGDGYTF. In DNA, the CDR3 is TGTGCCAGCAGCTTGAGAGCAGGGGATGGCTACACCTTC.

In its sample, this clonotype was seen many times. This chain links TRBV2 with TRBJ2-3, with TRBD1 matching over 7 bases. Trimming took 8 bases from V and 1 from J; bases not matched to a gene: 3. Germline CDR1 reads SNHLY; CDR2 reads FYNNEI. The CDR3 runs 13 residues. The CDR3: CASGGTGTDTQYF. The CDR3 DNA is TGTGCCAGCGGTGGGACAGGCACAGATACGCAGTATTTT.

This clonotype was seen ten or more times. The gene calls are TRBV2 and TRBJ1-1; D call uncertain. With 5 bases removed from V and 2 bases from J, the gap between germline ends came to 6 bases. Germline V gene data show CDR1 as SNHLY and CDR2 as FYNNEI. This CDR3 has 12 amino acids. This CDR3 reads CASSQLNTEAFF. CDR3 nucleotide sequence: TGTGCCAGCAGTCAGCTAAACACTGAAGCTTTCTTT.

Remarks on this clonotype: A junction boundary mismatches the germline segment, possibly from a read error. CDR3: CASSVPGLAGETQYF. DNA for the CDR3: TGCGCCAGCAGCGTCCCGGGACTAGCGGGAGAGACCCAGTACTTC. V usage is TRBV3-1 and J usage is TRBJ2-5; 12 bases line up with TRBD2. Germline CDR1 and CDR2: LGHDT and YNNKEL (reference sequence). The CDR3 spans 15 residues.

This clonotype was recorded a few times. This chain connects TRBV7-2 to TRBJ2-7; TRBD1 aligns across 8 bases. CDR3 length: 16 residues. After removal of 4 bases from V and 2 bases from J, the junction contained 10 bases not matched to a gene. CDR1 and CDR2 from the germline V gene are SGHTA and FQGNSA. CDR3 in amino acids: CASSSVWDRSPYEQYF. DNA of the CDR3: TGTGCCAGCAGCTCGGTATGGGACAGGTCACCCTACGAGCAGTACTTC.

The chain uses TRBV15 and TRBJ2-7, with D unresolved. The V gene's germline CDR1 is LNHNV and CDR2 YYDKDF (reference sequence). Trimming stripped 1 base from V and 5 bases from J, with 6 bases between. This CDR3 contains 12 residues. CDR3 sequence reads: CATSRASNEQYF. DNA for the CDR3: TGTGCCACCAGCAGAGCGTCGAACGAGCAGTACTTC.

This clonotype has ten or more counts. CDR3 bases: TGTGCCAGCAGTGACAGGGAGGCGGAGACCCAGTACTTC. This sequence encodes CASSDREAETQYF. V gene TRBV6-1 combines with J gene TRBJ2-5, with D possibly being TRBD2 (6 bases). The ends were cut back, 3 bases at V and 5 bases at J, with 10 bases in the middle. The V gene's germline CDR1 is MNHNS and CDR2 SASEGT. The CDR3 is 13 residues long.

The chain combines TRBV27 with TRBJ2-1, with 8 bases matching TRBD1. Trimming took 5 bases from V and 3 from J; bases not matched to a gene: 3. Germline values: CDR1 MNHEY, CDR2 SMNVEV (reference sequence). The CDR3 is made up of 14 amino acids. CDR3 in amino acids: CASSHRGNYNEQFF. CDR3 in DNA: TGTGCCAGCAGTCACAGGGGGAACTACAATGAGCAGTTCTTC.

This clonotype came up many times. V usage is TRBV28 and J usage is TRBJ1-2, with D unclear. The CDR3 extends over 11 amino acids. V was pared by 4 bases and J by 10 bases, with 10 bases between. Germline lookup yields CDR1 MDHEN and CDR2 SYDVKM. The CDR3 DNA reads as TGTGCCAGCAGTTATGACTTGGACTACACCTTC. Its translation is CASSYDLDYTF.

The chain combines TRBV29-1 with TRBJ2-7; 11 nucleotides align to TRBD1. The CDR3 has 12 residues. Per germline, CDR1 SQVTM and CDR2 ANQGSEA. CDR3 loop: CVIGQGAYEQYF. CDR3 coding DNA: TGCGTGATCGGACAGGGGGCTTACGAGCAGTACTTC.

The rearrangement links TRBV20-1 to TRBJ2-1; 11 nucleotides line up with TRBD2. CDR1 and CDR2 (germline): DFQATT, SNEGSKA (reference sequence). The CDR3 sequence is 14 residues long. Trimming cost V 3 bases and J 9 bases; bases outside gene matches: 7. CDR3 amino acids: CSARRTSGFGEQFF. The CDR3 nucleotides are TGCAGTGCTAGGAGGACTAGCGGGTTCGGTGAGCAGTTCTTC.

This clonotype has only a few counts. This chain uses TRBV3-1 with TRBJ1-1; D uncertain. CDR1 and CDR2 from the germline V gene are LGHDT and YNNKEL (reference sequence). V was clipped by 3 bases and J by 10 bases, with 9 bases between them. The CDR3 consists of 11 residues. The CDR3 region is CASSHLQGAFF. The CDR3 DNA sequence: TGTGCCAGCAGCCATTTACAAGGAGCTTTCTTT.

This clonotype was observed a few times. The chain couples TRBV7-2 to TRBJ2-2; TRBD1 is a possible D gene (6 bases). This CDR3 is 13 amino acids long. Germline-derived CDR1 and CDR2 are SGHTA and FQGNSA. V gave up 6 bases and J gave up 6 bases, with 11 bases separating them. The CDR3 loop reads CASRGAQAGELFF. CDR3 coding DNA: TGTGCCAGCAGGGGGGCGCAGGCCGGGGAGCTGTTTTTT.

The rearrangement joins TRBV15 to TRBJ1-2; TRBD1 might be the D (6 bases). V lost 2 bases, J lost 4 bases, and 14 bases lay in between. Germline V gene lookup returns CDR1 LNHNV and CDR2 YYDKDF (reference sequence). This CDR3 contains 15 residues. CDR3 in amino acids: CATSRKQGRGYGYTF. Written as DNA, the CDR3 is TGTGCCACCAGCAGAAAACAGGGCCGAGGCTATGGCTACACCTTC.

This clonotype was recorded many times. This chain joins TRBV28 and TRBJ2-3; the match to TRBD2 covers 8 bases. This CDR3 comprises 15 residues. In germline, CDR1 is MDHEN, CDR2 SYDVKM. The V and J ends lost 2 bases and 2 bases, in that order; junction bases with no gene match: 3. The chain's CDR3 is CASSLGTRTTDTQYF. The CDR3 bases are TGTGCCAGCAGTTTAGGGACTAGAACCACAGATACGCAGTATTTT.

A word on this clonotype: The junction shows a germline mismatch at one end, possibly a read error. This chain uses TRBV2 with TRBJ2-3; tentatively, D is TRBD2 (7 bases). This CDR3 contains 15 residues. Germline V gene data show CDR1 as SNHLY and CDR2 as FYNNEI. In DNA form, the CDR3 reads TGTGCCAGCAGTTCGGACGCCCGGGGGGCAGACACGCAGTATTTT. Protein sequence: CASSSDARGADTQYF. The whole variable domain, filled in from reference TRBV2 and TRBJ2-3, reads EPEVTQTPSHQVTQMGQEVILRCVPISNHLYFYWYRQILGQKVEFLVSFYNNEISEKSEIFDDQFSVERPDGSNFTLKIRSTKLEDSAMYFCASSSDARGADTQYFGPGTRLTVL.